This T cell receptor beta chain was recovered during a study of neurological immune-mediated disorders. TCRdb ran MiXCR on the 5' RACE reads and lists one entry per CDR3 protein. This sample has around 62,000 distinct CDR3 sequences, with 4.1% found just once. The study's findings and limits: TCR clonal expansion peaked in HTLV-1-associated myelopathy patients and was lowest in multiple sclerosis patients.

This clonotype was counted ten times or more. As yet, its antigen is unknown. The junction had 7 bases not matched to a gene; V was cut back by 0 bases and J by 3 bases. There are 15 residues in the CDR3. CDR1 and CDR2 from the germline V gene are DFQATT and SNEGSKA (reference sequence). The sample comprised PBMCs. The chain carries TRBV20-1 and TRBJ1-1, with TRBD1 matching over 7 bases. This clonotype was sampled from a man aged 45-65 years with multiple sclerosis. The CDR3 spells CSARDAGRGHTEAFF. The CDR3 nucleotides are TGCAGTGCTAGAGATGCCGGGAGGGGGCACACTGAAGCTTTCTTT.